The table lists the clone carrying this T cell receptor beta chain with a count of one. Its specificity is not known. The data stem from a study of OX40 agonist ivuxolimab in advanced cancers. Across the study: Three patients responded partially, comprising one with hepatocellular carcinoma and two with cutaneous melanoma.

Findings and limits, study-wide: Dosing at 0.1 to 3.0 mg/kg was accompanied by clonal expansion of CD4+ and CD8+ blood T cells by week 6. Among T cells, CD8+ cells averaged more expanded clones than CD4+ cells.

Clones were sequenced by immunoSEQ multiplex PCR, and TCRdb holds only the in-frame ones, with some missing. The data show about 71,000 clones, with around 83% seen just once and 0.9% to 1.2% held by the top ten. If patients had autoimmune disease history or systemic immunosuppression, they were excluded. The sample was CD4+ or CD8+ T cells sorted from blood, taken in a trial of the OX40 agonist ivuxolimab. The receptor comes from an adult with an advanced solid tumor such as melanoma, head and neck, liver or kidney cancer.

The CDR3 bases are TGTGCCAGCAGTGAAGGGGCAGGGGGGAATAACTATGGCTACACCTTC. Its translation is CASSEGAGGNNYGYTF. V is TRBV2 and J is TRBJ1-2; TRBD1 agrees at 7 bases. The V gene's germline CDR1 is SNHLY and CDR2 FYNNEI. The CDR3 has 16 amino acids. V lost 1 base, J lost 1 base, and 6 bases stayed unmatched.